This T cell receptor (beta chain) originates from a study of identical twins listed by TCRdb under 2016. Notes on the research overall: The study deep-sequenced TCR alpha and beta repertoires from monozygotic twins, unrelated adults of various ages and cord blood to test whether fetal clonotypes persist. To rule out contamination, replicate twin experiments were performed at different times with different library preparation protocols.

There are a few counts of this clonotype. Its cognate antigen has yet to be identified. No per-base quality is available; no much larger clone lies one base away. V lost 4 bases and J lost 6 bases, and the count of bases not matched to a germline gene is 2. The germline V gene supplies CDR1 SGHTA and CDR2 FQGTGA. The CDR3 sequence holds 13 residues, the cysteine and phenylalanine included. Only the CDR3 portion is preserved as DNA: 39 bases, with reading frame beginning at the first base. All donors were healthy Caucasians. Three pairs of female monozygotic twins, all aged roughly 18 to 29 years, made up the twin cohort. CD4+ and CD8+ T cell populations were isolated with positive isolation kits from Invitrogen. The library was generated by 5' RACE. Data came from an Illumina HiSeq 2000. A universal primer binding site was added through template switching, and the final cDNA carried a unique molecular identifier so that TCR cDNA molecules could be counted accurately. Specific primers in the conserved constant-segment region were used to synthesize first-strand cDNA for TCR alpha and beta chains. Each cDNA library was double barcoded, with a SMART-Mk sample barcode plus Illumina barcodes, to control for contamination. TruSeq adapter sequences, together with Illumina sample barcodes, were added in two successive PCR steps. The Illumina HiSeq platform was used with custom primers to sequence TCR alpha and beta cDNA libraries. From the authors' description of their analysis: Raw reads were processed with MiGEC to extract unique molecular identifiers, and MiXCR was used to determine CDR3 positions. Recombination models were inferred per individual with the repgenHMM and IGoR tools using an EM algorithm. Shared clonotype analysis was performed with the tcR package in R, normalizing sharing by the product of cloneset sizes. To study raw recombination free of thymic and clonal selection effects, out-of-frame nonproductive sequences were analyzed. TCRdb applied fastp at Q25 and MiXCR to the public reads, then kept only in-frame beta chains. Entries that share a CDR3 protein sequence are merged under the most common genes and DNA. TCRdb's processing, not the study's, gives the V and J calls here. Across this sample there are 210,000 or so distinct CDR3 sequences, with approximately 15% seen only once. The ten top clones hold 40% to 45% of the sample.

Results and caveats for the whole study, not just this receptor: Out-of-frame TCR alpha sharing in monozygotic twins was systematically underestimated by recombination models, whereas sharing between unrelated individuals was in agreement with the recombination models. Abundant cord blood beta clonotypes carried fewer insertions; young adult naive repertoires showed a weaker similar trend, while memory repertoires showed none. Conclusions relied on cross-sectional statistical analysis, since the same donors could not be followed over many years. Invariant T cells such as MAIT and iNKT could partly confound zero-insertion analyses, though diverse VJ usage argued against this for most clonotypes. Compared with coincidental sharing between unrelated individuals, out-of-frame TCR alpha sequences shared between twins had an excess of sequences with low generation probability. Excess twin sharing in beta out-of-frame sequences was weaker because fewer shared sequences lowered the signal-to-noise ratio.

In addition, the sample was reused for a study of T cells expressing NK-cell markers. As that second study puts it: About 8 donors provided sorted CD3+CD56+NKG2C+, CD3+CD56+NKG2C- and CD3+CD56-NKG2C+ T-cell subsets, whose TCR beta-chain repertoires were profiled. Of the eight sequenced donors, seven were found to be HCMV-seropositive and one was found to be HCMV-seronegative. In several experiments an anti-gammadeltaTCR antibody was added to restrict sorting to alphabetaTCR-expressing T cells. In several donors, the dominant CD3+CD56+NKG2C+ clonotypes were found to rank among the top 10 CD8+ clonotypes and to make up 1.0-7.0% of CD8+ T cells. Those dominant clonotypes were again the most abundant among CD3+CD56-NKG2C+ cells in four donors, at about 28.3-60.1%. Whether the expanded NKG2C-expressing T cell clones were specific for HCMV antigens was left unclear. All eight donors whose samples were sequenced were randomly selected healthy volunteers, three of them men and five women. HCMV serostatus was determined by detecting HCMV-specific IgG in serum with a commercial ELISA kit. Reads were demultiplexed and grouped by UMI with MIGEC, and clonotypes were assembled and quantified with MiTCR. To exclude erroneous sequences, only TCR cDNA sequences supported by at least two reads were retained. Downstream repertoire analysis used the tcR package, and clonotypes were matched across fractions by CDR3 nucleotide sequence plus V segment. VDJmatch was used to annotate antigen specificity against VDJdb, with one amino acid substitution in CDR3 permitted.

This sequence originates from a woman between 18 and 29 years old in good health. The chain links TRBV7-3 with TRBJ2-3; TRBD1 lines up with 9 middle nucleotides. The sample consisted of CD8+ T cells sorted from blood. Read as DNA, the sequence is TGTGCCAGCAGCTCTGGGACAGGGGATACGCAGTATTTT. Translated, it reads CASSSGTGDTQYF.